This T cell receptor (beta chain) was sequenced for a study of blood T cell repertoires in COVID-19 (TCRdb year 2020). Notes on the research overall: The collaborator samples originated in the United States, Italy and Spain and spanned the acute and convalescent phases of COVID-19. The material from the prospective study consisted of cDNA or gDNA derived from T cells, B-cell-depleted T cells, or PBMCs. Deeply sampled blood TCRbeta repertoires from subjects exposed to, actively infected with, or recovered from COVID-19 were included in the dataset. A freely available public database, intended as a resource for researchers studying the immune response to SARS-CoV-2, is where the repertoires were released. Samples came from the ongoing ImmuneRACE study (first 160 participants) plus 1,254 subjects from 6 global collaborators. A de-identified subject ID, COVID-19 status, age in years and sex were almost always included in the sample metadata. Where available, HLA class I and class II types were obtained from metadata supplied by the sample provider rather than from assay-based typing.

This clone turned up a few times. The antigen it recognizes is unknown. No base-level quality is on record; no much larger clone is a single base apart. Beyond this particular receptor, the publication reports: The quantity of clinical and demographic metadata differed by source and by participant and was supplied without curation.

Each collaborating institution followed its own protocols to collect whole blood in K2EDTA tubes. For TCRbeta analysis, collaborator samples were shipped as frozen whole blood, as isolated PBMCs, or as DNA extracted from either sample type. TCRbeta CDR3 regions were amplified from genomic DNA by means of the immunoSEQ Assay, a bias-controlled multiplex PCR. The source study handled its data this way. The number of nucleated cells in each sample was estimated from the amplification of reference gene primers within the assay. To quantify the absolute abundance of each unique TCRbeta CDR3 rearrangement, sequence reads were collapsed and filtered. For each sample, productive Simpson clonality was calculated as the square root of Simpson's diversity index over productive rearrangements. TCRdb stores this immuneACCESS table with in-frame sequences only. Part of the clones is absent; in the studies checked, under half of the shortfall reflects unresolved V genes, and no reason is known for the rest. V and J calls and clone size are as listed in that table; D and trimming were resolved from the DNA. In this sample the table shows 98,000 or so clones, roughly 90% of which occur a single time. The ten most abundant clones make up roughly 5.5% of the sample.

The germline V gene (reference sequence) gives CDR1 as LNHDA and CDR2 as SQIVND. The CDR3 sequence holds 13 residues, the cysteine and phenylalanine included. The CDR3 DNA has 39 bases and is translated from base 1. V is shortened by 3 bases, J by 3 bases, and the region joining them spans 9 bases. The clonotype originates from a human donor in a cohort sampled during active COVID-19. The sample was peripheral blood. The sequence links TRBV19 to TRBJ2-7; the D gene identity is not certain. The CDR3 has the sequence CASSITVNYEQYF. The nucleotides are TGTGCCAGTAGTATTACAGTTAACTACGAGCAGTACTTC.